These 28 T cell receptor beta chains were all obtained from the same sample, sequenced in a study of T cell responses to AZD1222 COVID-19 vaccine. The repertoire was sequenced with immunoSEQ multiplex PCR; TCRdb's copy has only in-frame clones and lacks some. Found here are about 130,000 clones, 90% to 95% of them singletons; the top ten hold around 7.1%. The sample consisted of peripheral blood, taken 28 days after the second AZD1222 dose. The receptors shown here come from an adult who received the AZD1222 COVID-19 vaccine.

This chain connects TRBV5-6 to TRBJ1-1, with 7 bases identical to TRBD1. V was pared by 4 bases and J by 3 bases, with 9 bases of the junction left unmatched. Looked up from germline, CDR1 is SGHDT and CDR2 is YYEEEE. The CDR3 has 15 amino acids. CDR3 in DNA: TGTGCCAGCAGCCAAGAAGGCAGGGGGGACACTGAAGCTTTCTTT. Amino acids: CASSQEGRGDTEAFF.

This chain joins TRBV20-1 and TRBJ2-1, with 8 bases aligning to TRBD2. The germline CDR1 and CDR2 sequences are DFQATT and SNEGSKA (reference sequence). Trimming took 3 bases from V and 2 from J; bases not matched to a gene: 6. The length of the CDR3 is 15 residues. CDR3 coding DNA: TGCAGTGCTAGTCGGGGGGGGCAAGCCTACAATGAGCAGTTCTTC. Its protein is CSASRGGQAYNEQFF.

In nucleotides, the CDR3 is TGTGCCAGCAGTTTATTGGGGGGAAGCAATCAGCCCCAGCATTTT. Amino acid sequence: CASSLLGGSNQPQHF. The chain joins TRBV28 to TRBJ1-5; D perhaps matches TRBD1 (5 bases). The CDR3 is 15 amino acids. Germline lookup yields CDR1 MDHEN and CDR2 SYDVKM. The V gene lost 1 base and the J gene lost 1 base, with 8 bases spanning the gap.

Turning to this clone: Relative to the germline gene, one junction end is altered; a read error may explain this. J is TRBJ2-3 and V is TRBV6-5; the match to TRBD2 covers 12 bases. CDR1 is MNHEY, CDR2 SVGAGI, per germline. This CDR3 is built from 12 residues. The CDR3 is CASRGGLAGLWF. CDR3 in DNA: TGTGCCAGCAGGGGGGGACTAGCGGGTCTGTGGTTT.

The chain couples TRBV3-1 (or the pseudogene TRBV3-2) to TRBJ2-6, with D perhaps being TRBD1 or TRBD2 (5 bases each). Trimming took 7 bases from V and 0 from J, leaving 22 bases between them. CDR3 size: 19 residues. Germline V CDR1 and CDR2: LGHDT, YNNKEL (reference sequence). This CDR3 reads CASTSLDRGRASGANVLTF. The CDR3 bases are TGTGCCAGCACCTCCCTCGACCGGGGCCGGGCCTCTGGGGCCAACGTCCTGACTTTC.

The J gene is TRBJ2-5, the V gene TRBV7-9; TRBD1 is a possible D gene (6 bases). Germline CDR1 and CDR2: SEHNR and FQNEAQ (reference sequence). V was cut by 6 bases and J by 1 base, with 12 bases left in between. The CDR3 has 14 amino acids. The CDR3: CASSQRTVQETQYF. In nucleotides, the CDR3 is TGTGCCAGCAGTCAACGGACAGTCCAAGAGACCCAGTACTTC.

The gene calls are TRBV7-9 and TRBJ2-1, with TRBD1 identical over 9 bases. The length of the CDR3 is 15 residues. Germline CDR1 reads SEHNR; CDR2 reads FQNEAQ (reference sequence). Trimming took 4 bases from V and 8 from J; bases not matched to a gene: 9. Written as DNA, the CDR3 is TGTGCCAGCAGCTCTAGGGACAGGGAAAGGTATGAGCAGTTCTTC. Translating gives CASSSRDRERYEQFF. The full variable domain, completed using reference TRBV7-9 and TRBJ2-1, is DTGVSQNPRHKITKRGQNVTFRCDPISEHNRLYWYRQTLGQGPEFLTYFQNEAQLEKSRLLSDRFSAERPKGSFSTLEIQRTEQGDSAMYLCASSSRDRERYEQFFGPGTRLTVL.

The chain links TRBV16 to TRBJ1-1; D is possibly TRBD1 (6 bases). This CDR3 has 13 residues. Germline V CDR1 and CDR2: KGHSY, FQNENV. V was shortened by 1 base and J by 6 bases, with 9 bases between the two germline ends. As DNA, the CDR3 is TGTGCCAGCAGCCAATTCGGGGGCTCTGAAGCTTTCTTT. Its protein is CASSQFGGSEAFF.

The DNA of the CDR3 is TGTGCCAGCAGCTCCCGAGATTATAGCAATCAGCCCCAGCATTTT. Translating it yields CASSSRDYSNQPQHF. The rearrangement uses TRBV7-2 and TRBJ1-5, with D uncertain. Per germline, CDR1 SGHTA and CDR2 FQGNSA. The CDR3 contains 15 residues. V was shortened by 4 bases and J by 0 bases, with 10 bases between the two germline ends.

The chain joins TRBV18 to TRBJ1-3; D remains ambiguous. Trimming cost V 1 base and J 0 bases, with 7 bases left between them. Looked up from germline, CDR1 is KGHSH and CDR2 is LQKENI. CDR3 size: 15 residues. The CDR3 nucleotides are TGTGCCAGCTCACCACAGGACTACTCTGGAAACACCATATATTTT. This gives the protein CASSPQDYSGNTIYF. The whole variable domain, filled in from reference TRBV18 and TRBJ1-3, reads NAGVMQNPRHLVRRRGQEARLRCSPMKGHSHVYWYRQLPEEGLKFMVYLQKENIIDESGMPKERFSAEFPKEGPSILRIQQVVRGDSAAYFCASSPQDYSGNTIYFGEGSWLTVV.

Note on this clone: Other DNA sequences in the same sample also yield this CDR3. This sequence joins TRBV3-1 (or the pseudogene TRBV3-2) and TRBJ2-1; unclear D gene. V lost 1 base to trimming and J lost 3 bases, with 10 bases between them. The CDR3 totals 15 residues. Germline assignment: CDR1 LGHDT and CDR2 YNNKEL (reference sequence). The CDR3 protein is CASSQVGGSYNEQFF. The CDR3, as DNA: TGTGCCAGCAGCCAAGTCGGCGGCAGCTACAATGAGCAGTTCTTC.

The chain carries TRBV5-5 and TRBJ2-1, with TRBD2 identical over 15 bases. With 3 bases clipped from V and 4 bases from J, the junction kept 11 bases outside the gene matches. The CDR3 is made up of 19 amino acids. Germline V CDR1 and CDR2: SGHKS, YYEKEE (reference sequence). The DNA for the CDR3 is TGTGCCAGCAGCTCCGGACTAGCGGGGGGGCTCGGCGGGTACAATGAGCAGTTCTTC. This sequence encodes CASSSGLAGGLGGYNEQFF. The variable domain in full, with the rest retrieved from reference TRBV5-5 and TRBJ2-1, is DAGVTQSPTHLIKTRGQQVTLRCSPISGHKSVSWYQQVLGQGPQFIFQYYEKEERGRGNFPDRFSARQFPNYSSELNVNALLLGDSALYLCASSSGLAGGLGGYNEQFFGPGTRLTVL.

This clone came up once. This sequence joins TRBV6-5 and TRBJ2-7; perhaps TRBD2 as D (5 bases). Looked up from germline, CDR1 is MNHEY and CDR2 is SVGAGI. The V end was cut by 0 bases, the J end by 6 bases, with 9 bases between. The CDR3 is 13 residues long. The CDR3 reads CASSYSGGSEQYF. The DNA of the CDR3 is TGTGCCAGCAGTTACTCGGGCGGGTCCGAGCAGTACTTC.

The chain combines TRBV25-1 with TRBJ1-5, with 8 bases identical to TRBD1. Trimming at V came to 3 bases and at J to 4 bases, leaving 2 bases not matched to a gene. Germline CDR1 reads MGHDK; CDR2 reads SYGVNS. The CDR3 length is 14 residues. CDR3 residues: CASSETGENQPQHF. For the CDR3, the DNA is TGTGCCAGCAGTGAGACAGGGGAGAATCAGCCCCAGCATTTT.

The chain couples TRBV20-1 to TRBJ2-1; TRBD2 might be the D (6 bases). Germline assignment: CDR1 DFQATT and CDR2 SNEGSKA (reference sequence). V was pared by 3 bases and J by 4 bases, with 16 bases between. The CDR3 is 15 amino acids. The CDR3 spells CSASGRGLQYNEQFF. CDR3 DNA: TGCAGTGCTAGTGGCCGGGGACTGCAATACAATGAGCAGTTCTTC.

This chain links TRBV4-1 with TRBJ1-5; no definite D call. V lost 1 base, J lost 0 bases, and 7 bases lay in between. The V gene's germline CDR1 is MGHRA and CDR2 YSYEKL. The CDR3 totals 15 residues. This CDR3 is CASSQGLNSNQPQHF. In DNA form, the CDR3 reads TGCGCCAGCAGCCAAGGACTGAATAGCAATCAGCCCCAGCATTTT.

By share, this clone ranks as medium-sized. The rearrangement links TRBV27 to TRBJ1-5; possibly TRBD1 for D (6 bases). This CDR3 contains 16 residues. Per the germline V gene, CDR1 is MNHEY and CDR2 is SMNVEV (reference sequence). Trimming left V 3 bases short and J 3 bases short, with 15 bases between. The CDR3 DNA reads as TGTGCCAGCAGTTTCAAGGAACCGGGACACAATCAGCCCCAGCATTTT. Its protein product is CASSFKEPGHNQPQHF.

J is TRBJ1-1 and V is TRBV2; maybe TRBD1 (6 bases). Germline V gene lookup returns CDR1 SNHLY and CDR2 FYNNEI. The CDR3 is 16 residues long. The V and J ends lost 4 bases and 1 base respectively, with 16 bases between them. The CDR3 DNA is TGTGCCAGCAGTGTAGGATTGAGGACAGCGAACACTGAAGCTTTCTTT. It is translated as CASSVGLRTANTEAFF.

The chain links TRBV28 to TRBJ1-2; D uncertain. Germline V gene data show CDR1 as MDHEN and CDR2 as SYDVKM. The V gene lost 6 bases and the J gene lost 4 bases, with 15 bases spanning the gap. This CDR3 is 14 amino acids long. CDR3: CASSLTGSIYGYTF. Written as DNA, the CDR3 is TGTGCCAGCAGCCTAACCGGGAGTATCTATGGCTACACCTTC.

The chain carries TRBV18 and TRBJ1-5; unclear D gene. There are 14 residues in the CDR3. Trimming took 1 base from V and 6 from J, leaving 10 bases between them. Germline values: CDR1 KGHSH, CDR2 LQKENI. CDR3 region: CASSPQGMAQPQHF. CDR3 nucleotides: TGTGCCAGCTCACCACAGGGAATGGCTCAGCCCCAGCATTTT.

The chain uses TRBV9 and TRBJ1-3; 10 positions match TRBD1. Germline V gene data show CDR1 as SGDLS and CDR2 as YYNGEE. Trimming removed 6 bases from V and 0 bases from J; junction bases left unmatched: 6. The length of the CDR3 is 16 residues. CDR3 DNA sequence: TGTGCCAGCACCCGGACAGGGGGGAGCTCTGGAAACACCATATATTTT. Translation gives CASTRTGGSSGNTIYF.

CDR3 amino acids: CATRLGHLSGELFF. The CDR3 region has the DNA TGTGCCACTCGGTTAGGCCATCTATCGGGGGAGCTGTTTTTT. This sequence joins TRBV19 and TRBJ2-2; D gene uncertain. V lost 10 bases and J 8 bases, leaving 20 bases between the germline ends. Germline loops: CDR1 LNHDA, CDR2 SQIVND (reference sequence). The CDR3 is 14 residues long.

The chain carries TRBV7-2 and TRBJ2-1; 13 bases are shared with TRBD2. The CDR3 runs to 17 residues. The trim removed 3 bases at V and 9 bases at J, leaving 11 bases unmatched. CDR1 is SGHTA, CDR2 FQGNSA, per germline. CDR3 region: CASSFGLAGASYSEQFF. In DNA form, the CDR3 reads TGTGCCAGCAGCTTTGGACTAGCGGGAGCTTCCTATTCTGAGCAGTTCTTC.

This chain uses TRBV12-5 with TRBJ1-5; D gene uncertain. Germline V CDR1 and CDR2: LGHNT, FRNRAP. CDR3 length: 13 residues. Trimming pared 3 bases from V and 7 bases from J, leaving 10 bases between. CDR3 in DNA: TGTGCTAGTGGTTTTCCCAACCTCCAGCCCCAGCATTTT. As protein: CASGFPNLQPQHF.

This rearrangement joins TRBV5-1 to TRBJ2-3, with 11 bases identical to TRBD2. With V trimmed by 4 bases and J by 7 bases, 11 bases remained unmatched. This CDR3 spans 16 amino acids. Per the germline V gene, CDR1 is SGHRS and CDR2 is YFSETQ. CDR3 protein: CASSRDLAGGQHTQYF. The CDR3 DNA sequence: TGCGCCAGCAGCCGAGATCTAGCGGGGGGCCAACATACGCAGTATTTT.

This chain joins TRBV6-2 or TRBV6-3 and TRBJ1-1; no definite D call. Trimming removed 4 bases from V and 4 bases from J, with 7 bases in between. The length of the CDR3 is 12 residues. Germline V gene lookup returns CDR1 MNHEY and CDR2 SVGEGT. Written as DNA, the CDR3 is TGTGCCAGCAGTTCTACTCTCACTGAAGCTTTCTTT. As protein: CASSSTLTEAFF.

The rearrangement joins TRBV6-5 to TRBJ1-2; TRBD1 is a possible D gene (5 bases). Germline CDR1 reads MNHEY; CDR2 reads SVGAGI. This CDR3 has 15 amino acids. V lost 2 bases and J lost 4, with 14 bases in between. CDR3 DNA sequence: TGTGCCAGCAGTTACACCGGGGGATCCCTCTATGGCTACACCTTC. Amino acids: CASSYTGGSLYGYTF.

The V and J genes are TRBV29-1 and TRBJ2-7; 12 bases align to TRBD1. From germline, CDR1 is SQVTM and CDR2 ANQGSEA. J lost 4 bases, V lost 7 bases, and 8 bases had no gene match. The CDR3 is 14 amino acids. The CDR3: CSAGGTGGGYEQYF. The CDR3 bases are TGCAGCGCCGGCGGGACAGGGGGCGGGTACGAGCAGTACTTC.